Listed below are T cell receptor beta chains from one sample, sequenced in a study of shared clonotypes between healthy human individuals. Sequencing used immunoSEQ multiplex PCR; TCRdb keeps in-frame clones, though not all of them. The sample records about 820,000 clones, 80% to 95% being singletons. Sequenced: naive CD8+ T cells sorted from blood. These receptors came from a man aged 25-45 years in good health. The CDR3 runs from the conserved cysteine through the conserved F or W. D genes are given only for firm matches. Clone size is given for some rows only: seen once, a few or many times, or a class if the clone is expanded.

D	V	J	length	size	CDR3	DNA
-	TRBV7-9	TRBJ2-7	12	-	CASSPTSYEQYF	TGTGCCAGCAGCCCCACATCCTACGAGCAGTACTTC
TRBD2	TRBV19	TRBJ2-7	14	-	CASSKAGATYEQYF	TGTGCCAGTAGTAAAGCGGGAGCCACCTACGAGCAGTACTTC
-	TRBV9	TRBJ2-7	14	-	CASSVEGNSYEQYF	TGTGCCAGCAGCGTAGAGGGGAACTCCTACGAGCAGTACTTC
-	TRBV14	TRBJ2-3	16	-	CASSFLGGPSTDTQYF	TGTGCCAGCAGTTTTTTGGGGGGCCCTAGCACAGATACGCAGTATTTT
-	TRBV4-3	TRBJ1-5	15	-	CASSQDTGLNQPQHF	TGCGCCAGCAGCCAAGATACTGGGCTAAATCAGCCCCAGCATTTT
-	TRBV23-1	TRBJ1-3	16	-	CASSQSPDCSGNTIYF	TGCGCCAGCAGTCAATCTCCGGACTGCTCTGGAAACACCATATATTTT
TRBD1	TRBV7-9	TRBJ2-3	15	-	CASSPRQGPADTQYF	TGTGCCAGCAGCCCCCGACAGGGTCCGGCAGATACGCAGTATTTT
-	TRBV10-1	TRBJ2-1	14	once	CASSVGFSYNEQFF	TGCGCCAGCAGTGTGGGTTTCTCCTACAATGAGCAGTTCTTC
TRBD2	TRBV10-2	TRBJ2-1	17	-	CASSERARLANHNEQFF	TGCGCCAGCAGTGAGAGAGCCCGACTAGCGAACCACAATGAGCAGTTCTTC
TRBD2	TRBV27	TRBJ2-2	15	-	CASSSGGSVTGELFF	TGTGCCAGCAGCTCTGGCGGGAGTGTAACCGGGGAGCTGTTTTTT
TRBD2	TRBV2	TRBJ2-5	14	-	CASSEAGGLETQYF	TGTGCCAGCAGTGAAGCGGGGGGGTTGGAGACCCAGTACTTC